This is a list of T cell receptor beta chains from one sample in a study of PD-L1 blockade in urothelial cancer. Sequencing used immunoSEQ multiplex PCR; TCRdb keeps in-frame clones, though not all of them. The sample consists of some 41,000 clones, about 85% of them appearing once. The sequenced sample was PBMCs, obtained around atezolizumab (anti-PD-L1) treatment. The receptors stem from a man in his sixties or seventies with urothelial cancer. Both conserved end residues are part of each CDR3. The order of the fields is clone size, V gene, J gene, D gene, CDR3 DNA, CDR3 protein. The D gene is left open where the match is weak. Clone size, where shown, is once, few, many, or a class for clones that have expanded.

once,TRBV7-2,TRBJ1-5,TRBD1,TGTGCCAGCAGCCTCCGGACAGGGGCTAATCAGCCCCAGCATTTT,CASSLRTGANQPQHF
.,TRBV10-2,TRBJ2-7,.,TGCGCCAGCAGTGAGTCGACGGCGGGACCATACGAGCAGTACTTC,CASSESTAGPYEQYF
.,TRBV5-1,TRBJ2-5,TRBD1,TGCGCCAGTTATAAAAACAGGGGCCAAGAGACCCAGTACTTC,CASYKNRGQETQYF
.,TRBV19,TRBJ1-2,.,TGTGCCAGTAGCGACGACAGACGGACTAACTATGGCTACACCTTC,CASSDDRRTNYGYTF
once,TRBV2,TRBJ2-5,TRBD2,TGTGCCAGCAGGGCCTTAGCGGGAGGGCCTGAGGTCCAAGAGACCCAGTACTTC,CASRALAGGPEVQETQYF
.,TRBV5-1,TRBJ2-7,.,TGCGCCAGCAGCAGAGCGGTTAGCTCCTACGAGCAGTACTTC,CASSRAVSSYEQYF
.,TRBV19,TRBJ1-2,TRBD1,TGTGCCAGTAGTATCGGGACAGATCACTATGGCTACACCTTC,CASSIGTDHYGYTF
.,TRBV10-3,TRBJ2-7,TRBD2,TGTGCCATCAGTAATCTAGCGGGAGAGAGAAACGAGCAGTACTTC,CAISNLAGERNEQYF
.,TRBV27,TRBJ2-1,TRBD1,TGTGCCAGCAGCTGGGACAGCGACAATGAGCAGTTCTTC,CASSWDSDNEQFF
.,TRBV19,TRBJ1-4,TRBD1,TGTGCCAGTAGTATGATCGGACAGGGTCCAACTAATGAAAAACTGTTTTTT,CASSMIGQGPTNEKLFF
.,TRBV5-5,TRBJ2-2,.,TGTGCCAGCAGCGACCCGAGGGCGACGACCGGGGAGCTGTTTTTT,CASSDPRATTGELFF
.,TRBV5-1,TRBJ2-3,TRBD2,TGCGCCAGCAGCTTCAACCTGGGACTAGCGGGAGATACGCAGTATTTT,CASSFNLGLAGDTQYF
.,TRBV2,TRBJ2-2,.,TGTGCCAGCAGTGAGGTTAGGGGAAGGCTCCAGAACACCGGGGAGCTGTTTTTT,CASSEVRGRLQNTGELFF
.,TRBV7-2,TRBJ1-1,.,TGTGCCAGCAGCTTAACAGAGAACACTGAAGCTTTCTTT,CASSLTENTEAFF
once,TRBV4-1,TRBJ1-2,.,TGCGCCAGCAGCCATGAATTTGGGGAGGGGTATGGCTACACCTTC,CASSHEFGEGYGYTF
.,TRBV19,TRBJ2-7,TRBD2,TGTGCCAGTAGTGCCTCGGGGGGAACCTACGAGCAGTACTTC,CASSASGGTYEQYF
.,TRBV5-1,TRBJ2-5,.,TGCGCCAGCAGCGTGAGGCTGGACTTTCACTACCAAGAGACCCAGTACTTC,CASSVRLDFHYQETQYF
.,TRBV10-3,TRBJ2-4,.,TGTGCCATCAGTGAGGGAGGAGCAGCCAAAAACATTCAGTACTTC,CAISEGGAAKNIQYF
.,TRBV7-9,TRBJ2-3,.,TGTGCCAGCAGCTCAAATGGCGGGGGCCCCACAGATACGCAGTATTTT,CASSSNGGGPTDTQYF
once,TRBV2,TRBJ2-1,.,TGTGCCAGCAGTGGGTCTAGCGAGCTGTACAATGAGCAGTTCTTC,CASSGSSELYNEQFF
.,TRBV7-2,TRBJ2-7,.,TGTGCCAGCAGCATTAGCGCGGGGGAGCAGTACTTC,CASSISAGEQYF
.,TRBV9,TRBJ2-1,.,TGTGCCAGCAGCGTAGATTTCCGGTTGAAAGTCCGCAATGAGCAGTTCTTC,CASSVDFRLKVRNEQFF
.,TRBV19,TRBJ1-2,TRBD1,TGTGCCACAACCGGACAGGGCTTCCGAGGCCATGGCTACACCTTC,CATTGQGFRGHGYTF
.,TRBV19,TRBJ2-3,.,TGTGCCAGTAGTAGGGCCGCTGCCGGTTGGGATACGCAGTATTTT,CASSRAAAGWDTQYF
.,TRBV7-9,TRBJ1-1,.,TGTGCCAGCAGTGCGGAACCCATGAACACTGAAGCTTTCTTT,CASSAEPMNTEAFF
.,TRBV7-9,TRBJ1-2,.,TGTGCCAGCAGCTTATCCAGGGGTGGCTATGGCTACACCTTC,CASSLSRGGYGYTF
.,TRBV21-1,TRBJ2-2,.,TGTGCCAGCAGCAAAGCGCGGGACAGGGGGCCAGTGAACACCGGGGAGCTGTTTTTT,CASSKARDRGPVNTGELFF
once,TRBV9,TRBJ2-1,TRBD2,TGTGCCAGCAGCGTAGAGCTAGCGGGAGCGGACTACAATGAGCAGTTCTTC,CASSVELAGADYNEQFF
.,TRBV15,TRBJ2-7,.,TGTGCCACCAGCAGAGAAGCGGGTTACTACGAGCAGTACTTC,CATSREAGYYEQYF
.,TRBV19,TRBJ2-1,TRBD2,TGTGCCAGTAAGGGTACGGACGTAGCGGGAGGGCGGTATGAGCAGTTCTTC,CASKGTDVAGGRYEQFF
.,TRBV7-8,TRBJ2-1,TRBD2,TGTGCCAGCAGCCCTGGGCGGGCCATACTAGCGTTGAGCTCCTACAATGAGCAGTTCTTC,CASSPGRAILALSSYNEQFF
.,TRBV2,TRBJ2-7,TRBD2,TGTGCCAGCAACCCCCAAAGCGGGAAAAGCTCCTACGAGCAGTACTTC,CASNPQSGKSSYEQYF
.,TRBV28,TRBJ1-5,TRBD1,TGTGCCAGCAGGACCGACAGGGTTGGGAGCAATCAGCCCCAGCATTTT,CASRTDRVGSNQPQHF
few,TRBV5-1,TRBJ1-1,.,TGCGCCAGCAGCTTGAGACAGTCGGCTGAAGCTTTCTTT,CASSLRQSAEAFF
.,TRBV5-4,TRBJ2-2,.,TGTGCCAGCAGCTTGGATCCGGGGGTGAACGGGGAGCTGTTTTTT,CASSLDPGVNGELFF
.,TRBV28,TRBJ2-7,.,TGTGCCAGCCCACCCCCGGATGCTAGCCCCCTGGGCTACGAGCAGTACTTC,CASPPPDASPLGYEQYF
once,TRBV2,TRBJ1-2,.,TGTGCCAGCAGTGAAGGGAGGGACTATGGCTACACCTTC,CASSEGRDYGYTF
.,TRBV5-1,TRBJ1-6,TRBD1,TGCGCCAGCAGCTCCGGACAGGGCACTTCACCCCTCCACTTT,CASSSGQGTSPLHF
.,TRBV5-8,TRBJ2-7,.,TGTGCCAGCAGCTTGAGAGGCCTACCTCCCGAGCAGTACTTC,CASSLRGLPPEQYF
.,TRBV29-1,TRBJ2-5,.,TGCAGCGTTGTGCGGCCAGCCCAAGAGACCCAGTACTTC,CSVVRPAQETQYF
.,TRBV7-6,TRBJ2-1,TRBD2,TGTGCCAGCAGCTTAGACGGCGGGAGGGCGAATGAGCAGTTCTTC,CASSLDGGRANEQFF
.,TRBV18,TRBJ2-5,.,TGTGCCAGCTCACCAGGGGGCGAGACCCAGTACTTC,CASSPGGETQYF
.,TRBV6-5,TRBJ1-1,.,TGTGCCAGCAGTTATTCAGGGTTTGCTGAAGCTTTCTTT,CASSYSGFAEAFF
.,TRBV18,TRBJ2-2,TRBD2,TGTGCCAGCTCACCGGGACTAGCGGGATCTACCGGGGAGCTGTTTTTT,CASSPGLAGSTGELFF
.,TRBV4-2,TRBJ2-5,TRBD2,TGTGCCAGCAGCCAAGATAGGGGAGCGGGGCAAGAGACCCAGTACTTC,CASSQDRGAGQETQYF
.,TRBV2,TRBJ1-2,TRBD1,TGTGCCAGCAATGAAGAAGGGGGCTATAGCTATGGCTACACCTTC,CASNEEGGYSYGYTF
.,TRBV5-1,TRBJ2-7,.,TGCGCCAGCAGCCCCAAACAAACAGGGAGAGGGACCTACGAGCAGTACTTC,CASSPKQTGRGTYEQYF
.,TRBV5-1,TRBJ1-3,.,TGCGCCAGCAGCTTGGCTACAGGGCGCTCTGGAAACACCATATATTTT,CASSLATGRSGNTIYF
.,TRBV13,TRBJ2-2,.,TGTGCCAGCAGCACTCGCTATAGGACAGCGAACACCGGGGAGCTGTTTTTT,CASSTRYRTANTGELFF
once,TRBV9,TRBJ2-3,TRBD2,TGTGCCAGCAGCGTCACGGGGGGGCAGACAGATACGCAGTATTTT,CASSVTGGQTDTQYF
.,TRBV19,TRBJ2-7,.,TGTGCCACCGGTCGGGGAAGCTCCTACGAGCAGTACTTC,CATGRGSSYEQYF
.,TRBV30,TRBJ1-4,TRBD1,TGTGCCTGGAGTGGGGACAGTGCAACTAATGAAAAACTGTTTTTT,CAWSGDSATNEKLFF
.,TRBV5-6,TRBJ2-5,.,TGTGCCAGCAGCTTGCGGGTAGGGGCCAACCAAGAGACCCAGTACTTC,CASSLRVGANQETQYF
once,TRBV7-9,TRBJ1-3,.,TGTGCCAGCAGCGGGGGGTCGGGCTCTGGAAACACCATATATTTT,CASSGGSGSGNTIYF